This passage covers 25 T cell receptor beta chains from one sample sequenced in a study of cytomegalovirus exposure and HLA in healthy donors. The PCR made use of 60 Vbeta and 13 Jbeta primers. Sequencing was performed with immunoSEQ multiplex PCR; in TCRdb, only in-frame clones are kept and a portion is missing. The sample lists over 150,000 clones; less than 85% were seen once. Sequencing was performed on PBMCs. The receptor source for this set is a man aged 25 to 40 in good health and CMV-seropositive.

The rearrangement links TRBV7-9 to TRBJ1-2; TRBD1 matches 10 bases. The CDR3 consists of 15 residues. The ends lost 5 bases at V and 8 bases at J; junction bases unmatched: 11. The germline CDR1 and CDR2 sequences are SEHNR and FQNEAQ (reference sequence). CDR3 sequence (DNA): TGTGCCAGCAGCATAGACGGACAGGGGGGTGAAGGCTACACCTTC. It codes for CASSIDGQGGEGYTF. The whole variable domain, remainder taken from reference TRBV7-9 and TRBJ1-2, is DTGVSQNPRHKITKRGQNVTFRCDPISEHNRLYWYRQTLGQGPEFLTYFQNEAQLEKSRLLSDRFSAERPKGSFSTLEIQRTEQGDSAMYLCASSIDGQGGEGYTFGSGTRLTVV.

This rearrangement joins TRBV19 to TRBJ2-5, with 9 bases aligning to TRBD1. Germline loops: CDR1 LNHDA, CDR2 SQIVND (reference sequence). The CDR3 loop spans 17 amino acids. V lost 6 bases to trimming and J lost 4 bases; unmatched junction nucleotides: 15. CDR3 sequence: CASSSLRGQGGGETQYF. CDR3 sequence (DNA): TGTGCCAGTAGCTCTCTGAGGGGACAGGGCGGAGGAGAGACCCAGTACTTC.

There are a few counts of this clone. This sequence joins TRBV5-1 and TRBJ2-1; 8 bases fit TRBD2. The V and J ends lost 0 bases and 3 bases, in that order; junction bases with no gene match: 5. The CDR3 length is 16 residues. The germline V gene encodes CDR1 SGHRS and CDR2 YFSETQ. DNA of the CDR3: TGCGCCAGCAGCTTGGGTCTAGCGGGTTACTACAATGAGCAGTTCTTC. Translated: CASSLGLAGYYNEQFF.

The chain uses TRBV18 and TRBJ2-7; 7 bases line up with TRBD2. V dropped 3 bases and J dropped 1; count of bases not matched to a gene: 6. CDR3 size: 15 residues. Germline CDR1 reads KGHSH; CDR2 reads LQKENI. The CDR3 spells CASSPGGTLSYEQYF. Here the CDR3 DNA reads TGTGCCAGCTCACCGGGAGGGACTCTTTCCTACGAGCAGTACTTC.

This clone was observed a single time. The chain uses TRBV4-1 and TRBJ2-1, with 10 bases aligning to TRBD2. Germline loops: CDR1 MGHRA, CDR2 YSYEKL. V lost 1 base and J lost 4; bases outside the gene matches: 7. The CDR3 sequence is 17 residues long. CDR3 residues: CASSQAPSGRAYNEQFF. CDR3 sequence (DNA): TGCGCCAGCAGCCAAGCACCGAGCGGGAGGGCGTACAATGAGCAGTTCTTC.

The chain carries TRBV15 and TRBJ2-1; D ambiguous. The CDR3 runs 16 residues. Germline V CDR1 and CDR2: LNHNV, YYDKDF (reference sequence). Trimming stripped 3 bases from V and 3 bases from J, with 15 bases between. The DNA of the CDR3 is TGTGCCACCAGCAGGGTCGACTCGAGTTTCTACAATGAGCAGTTCTTC. Its translation is CATSRVDSSFYNEQFF. The full variable domain, completed using reference TRBV15 and TRBJ2-1, is DAMVIQNPRYQVTQFGKPVTLSCSQTLNHNVMYWYQQKSSQAPKLLFHYYDKDFNNEADTPDNFQSRRPNTSFCFLDIRSPGLGDTAMYLCATSRVDSSFYNEQFFGPGTRLTVL.

This rearrangement joins TRBV27 to TRBJ1-1; tentative D call: TRBD1 (5 bases). Germline V lookup: CDR1 MNHEY, CDR2 SMNVEV (reference sequence). Trimming took off 1 base at V and 2 bases at J, with 14 bases between the two ends. The CDR3 loop spans 16 amino acids. CDR3 coding DNA: TGTGCCAGCAGTTTATTTTCGGGCAGGGTTAACACTGAAGCTTTCTTT. Its translation is CASSLFSGRVNTEAFF.

CDR3 protein: CASSGRQGKTAFF. CDR3 DNA: TGTGCCAGCAGCGGCAGACAGGGAAAGACAGCTTTCTTT. The V call is TRBV5-8, the J call TRBJ1-1, with 7 bases lining up with TRBD1. The CDR3 length is 13 residues. V gave up 4 bases and J gave up 10 bases; unmatched junction bases: 10. Germline CDR1 and CDR2: SGHTS and YDEGEE.

This chain uses TRBV11-2 with TRBJ2-2, with 7 bases fitting TRBD1. The germline V gene has CDR1 SGHAT and CDR2 FQNNGV. Trimming removed 5 bases from V and 6 bases from J; junction bases left unmatched: 6. This CDR3 has 14 residues. The CDR3: CASSGDRVAGELFF. CDR3 coding DNA: TGTGCCAGCAGCGGCGACAGGGTGGCCGGGGAGCTGTTTTTT.

This clone came up a few times. The rearrangement uses TRBV2 and TRBJ1-2; D unclear. CDR1 SNHLY and CDR2 FYNNEI come from the germline V gene. This CDR3 contains 12 residues. V lost 3 bases, J lost 2 bases, and 4 bases lay in between. The CDR3 coding sequence is TGTGCCAGCAGTGACCAGAACTATGGCTACACCTTC. Residues: CASSDQNYGYTF. Full variable domain (remainder filled in from reference TRBV2 and TRBJ1-2): EPEVTQTPSHQVTQMGQEVILRCVPISNHLYFYWYRQILGQKVEFLVSFYNNEISEKSEIFDDQFSVERPDGSNFTLKIRSTKLEDSAMYFCASSDQNYGYTFGSGTRLTVV.

This clone has just one count. The V and J genes are TRBV7-3 and TRBJ2-5; TRBD1 matches at 10 bases. The CDR3 length is 15 residues. V shed 3 bases, J shed 1 base, and the junction held 2 bases outside the gene matches. Germline V gene sequence: CDR1 SGHTA, CDR2 FQGTGA. The CDR3 region has the DNA TGTGCCAGCAGCTTTGACAGGGGGCTCCAAGAGACCCAGTACTTC. It specifies CASSFDRGLQETQYF.

The genes are TRBV4-3 and TRBJ2-5; TRBD2 is a possible D gene (5 bases). Germline CDR1 and CDR2: LGHNA and YSLEER. Trimming removed 0 bases at V and 2 bases at J, with 10 bases between. The length of the CDR3 is 15 residues. The CDR3 here is CASSQDPGDQETQYF. CDR3 DNA: TGCGCCAGCAGCCAAGATCCCGGGGATCAAGAGACCCAGTACTTC.

The chain is built from TRBV19 and TRBJ2-2, with TRBD1 matching over 8 bases. Germline lookup yields CDR1 LNHDA and CDR2 SQIVND (reference sequence). This CDR3 comprises 17 residues. With V trimmed by 6 bases and J by 6 bases, 15 bases remained unmatched. The CDR3 protein is CASSPMGSRGLAGELFF. For the CDR3, the DNA is TGTGCCAGTAGCCCTATGGGAAGCAGGGGGCTCGCCGGGGAGCTGTTTTTT.

A few counts support this clone. This sequence joins TRBV11-2 and TRBJ2-2; 15 bases map to TRBD2. With 5 bases clipped from V and 3 bases from J, the junction kept 4 bases outside the gene matches. CDR3 length: 17 residues. Germline V gives CDR1 SGHAT, CDR2 FQNNGV. The CDR3: CASSGTSGGRHTGELFF. The CDR3 nucleotides read TGTGCCAGCAGCGGGACTAGCGGGGGGAGGCACACCGGGGAGCTGTTTTTT.

The chain joins TRBV28 to TRBJ2-3; TRBD2 agrees at 9 bases. The J segment lost 1 base and the V segment lost 7 bases, leaving 3 bases of the junction unmatched. The germline CDR1 and CDR2 sequences are MDHEN and SYDVKM. The CDR3 sequence is 14 residues long. The CDR3 protein is CASIKREGTDTQYF. The CDR3 nucleotides are TGTGCCAGCATAAAGCGGGAGGGCACAGATACGCAGTATTTT. Filled out from reference TRBV28 and TRBJ2-3, the complete variable domain reads DVKVTQSSRYLVKRTGEKVFLECVQDMDHENMFWYRQDPGLGLRLIYFSYDVKMKEKGDIPEGYSVSREKKERFSLILESASTNQTSMYLCASIKREGTDTQYFGPGTRLTVL.

This clone came up a few times. The chain has TRBV28 and TRBJ1-5, with 9 bases aligning to TRBD1. This CDR3 is 15 amino acids long. J was trimmed by 7 bases and V by 5 bases; bases with no gene match: 9. Germline lookup yields CDR1 MDHEN and CDR2 SYDVKM. CDR3 in DNA: TGTGCCAGCAGTCTCTCCGGGACAGGGAAACAGCCCCAGCATTTT. Its translation: CASSLSGTGKQPQHF.

The rearrangement uses TRBV7-8 and TRBJ2-3; a possible D gene is TRBD2 (6 bases). This CDR3 region has 14 residues. The V gene's germline CDR1 is SGHVS and CDR2 FQNEAQ. Between the trimmed V and J ends, which lost 5 bases and 0 bases, there was a span of 9 bases. The CDR3 is CASSIGLSTDTQYF. Here the CDR3 DNA reads TGTGCCAGCAGCATTGGACTAAGCACAGATACGCAGTATTTT.

A few counts support this clone. The chain has TRBV5-1 and TRBJ1-1; no clear D. V was shortened by 5 bases and J by 2 bases, with 16 bases between the two germline ends. The CDR3 loop spans 15 amino acids. Germline loops: CDR1 SGHRS, CDR2 YFSETQ. CDR3 loop: CASSPSAGPNTEAFF. The CDR3 coding sequence is TGCGCCAGCAGTCCCTCGGCAGGCCCAAACACTGAAGCTTTCTTT.

The chain combines TRBV10-3 with TRBJ2-7; 13 nucleotides match TRBD2. The junction had 8 bases not matched to a gene; V was cut back by 6 bases and J by 6 bases. CDR3 length: 15 amino acids. Germline V lookup: CDR1 ENHRY, CDR2 SYGVKD. The CDR3 nucleotides read TGTGCCATCAGCGACACGGGACTAGCGGGATCCGAGCAGTACTTC. It encodes CAISDTGLAGSEQYF.

The rearrangement joins TRBV7-9 to TRBJ2-7, with 12 bases fitting TRBD1. The V segment lost 5 bases and the J segment 6 bases; nucleotides outside the gene matches: 5. This CDR3 spans 14 amino acids. Germline assignment: CDR1 SEHNR and CDR2 FQNEAQ (reference sequence). The CDR3 sequence is CASSLRDRGLEQYF. DNA of the CDR3: TGTGCCAGCAGCCTCCGGGACAGGGGGCTCGAGCAGTACTTC.

This clone came up once. V and J are TRBV7-9 and TRBJ2-3; 9 bases fit TRBD2. Unmatched junction bases numbered 15, after V lost 11 bases and J lost 6 bases. The CDR3 spans 15 residues. Germline V gene lookup returns CDR1 SEHNR and CDR2 FQNEAQ (reference sequence). The CDR3 sequence: CAGGRGAGGRDTQYF. In DNA form, the CDR3 reads TGTGCCGGAGGGCGAGGAGCGGGAGGTAGGGATACGCAGTATTTT.

The chain joins TRBV5-4 to TRBJ2-3; perhaps TRBD1 as D (5 bases). The length of the CDR3 is 16 residues. The V end was cut by 3 bases, the J end by 0 bases, with 14 bases between. From germline, CDR1 is SGHNT and CDR2 YYREEE (reference sequence). CDR3 sequence reads: CASSSPDRSSTDTQYF. In DNA, the CDR3 is TGTGCCAGCAGCTCGCCCGACAGATCTAGCACAGATACGCAGTATTTT.

The chain has TRBV5-4 and TRBJ2-1; the D is unclear. With 0 bases removed from V and 11 bases from J, the gap between germline ends came to 18 bases. Germline CDR1 and CDR2: SGHNT and YYREEE (reference sequence). CDR3 length equals 15 residues. DNA for the CDR3: TGTGCCAGCAGCTTGGCCAAGAGGAGTGGCGCCCAGCAGTTCTTC. It specifies CASSLAKRSGAQQFF.

The gene calls are TRBV7-8 and TRBJ2-3, with D perhaps TRBD2 (5 bases). Trimming cost V 5 bases and J 7 bases, with 22 bases left between them. This CDR3 contains 16 residues. Germline CDR1 SGHVS, CDR2 FQNEAQ. CDR3 sequence (DNA): TGTGCCAGCAGCCCCCAAGGGAGCGGAGAAACTTATACGCAGTATTTT. Its translation: CASSPQGSGETYTQYF.

This clone was recorded a few times. J is TRBJ2-1 and V is TRBV7-2; D call uncertain. The V gene lost 3 bases and the J gene lost 7 bases, with 13 bases spanning the gap. CDR1 is SGHTA, CDR2 FQGNSA, per germline. The CDR3 sequence is 14 residues long. The CDR3: CASSLSQANNEQFF. For the CDR3, the DNA is TGTGCCAGCAGCTTGAGTCAGGCGAATAATGAGCAGTTCTTC.